A selection of T cell receptor beta chains follows, all from one sample in a study of CD4+ T cells in melanoma. Method: immunoSEQ multiplex PCR; TCRdb's copy keeps in-frame clones and lacks some. Here the sample spans about 9,900 clones, roughly two thirds being singletons. Sample: cells from a culture (not recorded whether cultured in vitro). The receptors stem from a human donor with melanoma. The CDR3 runs from the conserved cysteine through the conserved F or W. Each record gives: J gene, D gene, V gene, CDR3 protein. The D gene is left open where the match is weak.

TRBJ2-3 | NA | TRBV6-1 | CASSRDFLSIEQYF
TRBJ2-1 | TRBD2 | TRBV5-1 | CASSSSGGRYNEQFF
TRBJ2-5 | TRBD1 | TRBV6-5 | CASRTGGTQETQYF
TRBJ1-1 | TRBD1 | TRBV7-6 | CASSLGSGQGAEAFF
TRBJ1-3 | NA | TRBV11-3 | CASSLTGPGNTIYF
TRBJ2-4 | TRBD2 | TRBV7-9 | CASSLGPGGEDIQYF
TRBJ1-3 | NA | TRBV7-8 | CASSPGPSNTIYF
TRBJ2-1 | TRBD2 | TRBV4-2 | CASSQPGAGGRYNEQFF
TRBJ1-1 | TRBD1 | TRBV7-9 | CASSSQGAMNTEAFF
TRBJ1-1 | NA | TRBV4-2 | CASSPRNTEAFF
TRBJ2-2 | NA | TRBV12-1 | CASSFVPGDRQKPAIYTNTGELFF
TRBJ1-2 | NA | TRBV28 | CASSLSDYGYTF
TRBJ2-7 | TRBD2 | TRBV7-2 | CASSLGGGVAGKQYF
TRBJ2-1 | NA | TRBV5-4 | CASTVPGLAYNEQFF
TRBJ1-3 | TRBD1 | TRBV25-1 | CASRGEEDRSTSGNTIYF
TRBJ1-5 | TRBD1 | TRBV30 | CAWSVRQGVQPQHF
TRBJ2-1 | NA | TRBV6-1 | CASRPAFAFNEQFF
TRBJ2-3 | TRBD1 | TRBV5-1 | CASSLGVGTGFPDTQYF
TRBJ1-5 | NA | TRBV4-1 | CASSHGRSNQPQHF
TRBJ2-7 | TRBD1 | TRBV7-2 | CASSSDRGRYEQYF
TRBJ1-2 | NA | TRBV11-2 | CASSSYRSRDYGYTF
TRBJ2-1 | TRBD2 | TRBV19 | CASSIGVMTGGPNEQFF
TRBJ1-2 | TRBD1 | TRBV11-2 | CASTRPRGTGIYGYTF
TRBJ2-7 | TRBD1 | TRBV6-6 | CASSSGQRAYEQYF
TRBJ1-2 | NA | TRBV29-1 | CSVRSALGYTF
TRBJ2-3 | NA | TRBV7-9 | CASSLSKTSSTDTQYF
TRBJ1-1 | NA | TRBV6-5 | CASSSRQEPYEAFF
TRBJ2-3 | NA | TRBV23-1 | CASSQRDTDTQYF
TRBJ2-7 | NA | TRBV5-4 | CASSLGLPGQLYEQYF
TRBJ1-4 | TRBD1 | TRBV6-5 | CASSYSWTGISEKLFF
NA | TRBD1 | TRBV4-1 | CASSPRQGDYEQYF
TRBJ1-4 | NA | TRBV5-4 | CAQGTANEKLFF
TRBJ1-4 | NA | TRBV6-6 | CASLGEKLFF
TRBJ2-2 | NA | TRBV27 | CASKGEGTRNRGELFF
TRBJ1-2 | TRBD1 | TRBV18 | CASSNPLNRGGGYTF